This TCR beta chain originates from a study of beta chain features in type 1 diabetes (dated by TCRdb to between 2017 and 2018). Study-wide context: Mean age, gender distribution, total cell number and subset yield did not differ between patients and healthy donors. In the study, recently diagnosed type 1 diabetes patients and matched healthy donors were compared on the TCRB repertoires of their sorted circulating CD4+ T cell subsets. Regulatory and stem cell-like memory subsets were isolated from only 8 patients and roughly eight healthy donors, whereas naive and central memory subsets came from all 28 donors. A total of about 100,000,000 sorted cells were examined across all samples, and RNA yield correlated strongly with the number of cells per subset. Study-level results and caveats: Sequencing cDNA rather than genomic DNA could over-represent highly expressing activated cells, although activation and CD3 levels did not differ between groups. Because small numbers of individuals were included in the HLA sub-analyses, any influence of HLA type on TCRB rearrangement was left unresolved. Fewer insertions and more nucleotide deletions at VDJ recombination sites were observed in patients with type 1 diabetes, implying thymic rearrangement abnormalities. Naive, central memory and regulatory TCRB repertoires appeared more similar among patients than among healthy donors. A moderate but significant shortening of TCRB CDR3 length was observed in type 1 diabetes patients in all four CD4+ subsets. Shorter templates might be favored by PCR, yet because patient and control samples were amplified and corrected together, any such skew would affect both groups equally.

The entire amount of isolated RNA was reverse transcribed using the High Capacity cDNA Reverse Transcription Kit, so the sequenced TCRB transcripts were expressed ones. Naive, central memory and regulatory T cell samples underwent deep immunoSEQ sequencing, averaging around 3.6 million total reads per sample. Sorted cells were lysed in RLT buffer and RNA was extracted with DNase-treated RNeasy Micro or Mini kits, depending on cell number. Each cell subset was processed separately to prevent cross-contamination, with patient and healthy donor samples processed together. The immunoSEQ multiplex PCR was used to amplify TCRB sequences from cDNA, generating 87-bp fragments that spanned the CDR3 region. Sequencing of the amplicons was done on the Illumina HiSeq platform. The study's own analysis went as follows. Synthetic template baselines were used to correct PCR bias computationally, reads within Hamming distance 2 were collapsed, and singletons that could not be merged were discarded. Reads were aligned against IMGT to assign V, D and J genes, CDR3 length and insertions or deletions at six rearrangement sites. Within each subset, clonotype counts were normalized to sorted cell number, and only after that were true diversity and Gini coefficients computed with the tcR R package. The overlap coefficient, calculated on TCRB nucleotide sequences, was used to quantify repertoire sharing. Out-of-frame TCRB sequences from naive cells were analyzed as a proxy for the pre-selection repertoire. The clones in this table, taken by TCRdb from immuneACCESS, are in-frame only. Not every clone is retained; where verified, under half of the shortfall comes from an unresolved V gene, and the cause of the rest is unknown. V, J and clone size are taken as reported in that table, and D and trimming were inferred from the DNA itself. The sample contains 300,000 to 400,000 clones, about 13% of them found a single time. The top ten constitute approximately 0.016% of the sample.

From the germline V gene, CDR1 is SGHRS and CDR2 is YFSETQ. From the cysteine through the phenylalanine, the CDR3 covers 13 amino acids. CDR3 DNA only is kept here, 39 bases in frame from base 1. From V the trimming removes 5 bases and from J it removes 6 bases, while the gene matches leave 4 bases of the junction unaccounted for. This clone was seen more than once but under ten times. Its specific antigen is unknown. Nothing much larger sits one base from this clone, and base qualities are not available. A single peripheral blood draw of about 116 mL on average was collected from each donor into heparinised tubes. Naive, central memory, regulatory and stem cell-like memory CD4+ T cells were sorted on a BD FACSAria II using a panel including CD45RO, CCR7, CD25, CD127, CD95 and CD27. Purity was above 95% for every sorted population. PBMCs were isolated immediately by Lymphoprep density gradient centrifugation and stained directly without culture. So that batch effects would be minimized, each experiment stained and sorted samples in pairs, pairing one healthy donor with one patient.

The TCR sequence derives from a woman between 18 and 30 years old with type 1 diabetes. Recombination joined TRBV5-1 with TRBJ2-1, and 8 junctional nucleotides match TRBD2. Specimen: naive CD4+ T cells from blood. The meaning of the sample's cell subset or site label: true naive CD4+ T cells. The CDR3 in this case is CASSFGLANEQFF. In nucleotide form, the sequence is TGCGCCAGCAGTTTCGGACTAGCCAATGAGCAGTTCTTC. Beyond the CDR3, the reference TRBV5-1 and TRBJ2-1 genes provide the residues; the full variable domain reads: KAGVTQTPRYLIKTRGQQVTLSCSPISGHRSVSWYQQTPGQGLQFLFEYFSETQRNKGNFPGRFSGRQFSNSRSEMNVSTLELGDSALYLCASSFGLANEQFFGPGTRLTVL.